This T cell receptor beta chain comes out of a study of cytomegalovirus exposure and HLA in healthy donors. This PCR relied on a set of 60 Vbeta primers and 13 Jbeta primers. Some clones are missing from TCRdb's copy, which holds only in-frame ones; the method was immunoSEQ multiplex PCR. There are around 150,000 clones in the sample; around 76% occur only once, and less than 8.5% lies in the top ten. On this clone itself: Antigen: not known.

CDR3 length equals 13 residues. Between the trimmed V and J ends, which lost 0 bases and 9 bases, there was a span of 11 bases. Germline CDR1 reads MNHNY; CDR2 reads SVGAGI (reference sequence). Study-wide results and limits: Specificity of three CMV-associated chains for CMV antigens was verified in vitro. Most TCR sequences were uncommon, yet certain public TCRs appeared in many donors. The authors later linked a missense DCLRE1C variant to TCR beta V- and J-gene trimming.

The sequencing sample was made of PBMCs. This receptor was obtained from a man aged 35 to 55 in good health and CMV-seropositive. The chain is built from TRBV6-6 and TRBJ2-5; D perhaps matches TRBD2 (5 bases). CDR3: CASSYSELGAQYF. The CDR3 DNA reads TGTGCCAGCAGTTACTCGGAACTCGGGGCCCAGTACTTC.